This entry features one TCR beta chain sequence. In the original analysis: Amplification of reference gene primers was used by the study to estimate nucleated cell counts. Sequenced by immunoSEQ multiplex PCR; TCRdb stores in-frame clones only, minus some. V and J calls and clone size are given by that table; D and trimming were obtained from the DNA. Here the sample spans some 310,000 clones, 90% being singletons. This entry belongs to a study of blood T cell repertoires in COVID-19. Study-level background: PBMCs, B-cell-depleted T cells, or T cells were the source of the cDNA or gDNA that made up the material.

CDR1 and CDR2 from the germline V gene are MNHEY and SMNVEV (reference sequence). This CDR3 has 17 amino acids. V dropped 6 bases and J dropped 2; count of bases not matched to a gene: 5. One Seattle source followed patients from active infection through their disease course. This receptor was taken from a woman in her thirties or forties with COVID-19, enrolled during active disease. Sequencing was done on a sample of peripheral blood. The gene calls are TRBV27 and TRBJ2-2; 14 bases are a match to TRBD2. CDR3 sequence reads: CASSRTSGGPNTGELFF. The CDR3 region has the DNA TGTGCCAGCAGCCGGACTAGCGGGGGGCCCAACACCGGGGAGCTGTTTTTT.